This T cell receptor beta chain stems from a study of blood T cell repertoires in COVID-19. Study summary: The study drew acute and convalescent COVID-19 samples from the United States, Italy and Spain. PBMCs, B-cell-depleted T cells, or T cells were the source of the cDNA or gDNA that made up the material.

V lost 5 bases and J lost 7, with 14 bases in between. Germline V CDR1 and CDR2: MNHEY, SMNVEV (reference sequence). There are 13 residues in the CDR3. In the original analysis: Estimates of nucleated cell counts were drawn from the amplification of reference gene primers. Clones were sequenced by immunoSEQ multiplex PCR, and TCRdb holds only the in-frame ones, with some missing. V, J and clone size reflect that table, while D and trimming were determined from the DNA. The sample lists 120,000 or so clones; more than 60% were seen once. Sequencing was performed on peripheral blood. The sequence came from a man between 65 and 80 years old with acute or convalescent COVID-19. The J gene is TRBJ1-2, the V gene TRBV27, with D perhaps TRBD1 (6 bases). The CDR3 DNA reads TGTGCCAGCAGTCCTCAGGGGACCGGTGGCTACACCTTC. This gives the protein CASSPQGTGGYTF.